These 4 T cell receptor beta chains came from one sample sequenced in a study of blood T cell repertoires in COVID-19. Sequencing used immunoSEQ multiplex PCR; TCRdb keeps in-frame clones, though not all of them. The sample records fewer than 200,000 clones, roughly 80% being singletons. Sequencing used peripheral blood. The receptors stem from a woman aged 55-70 years with COVID-19, enrolled during active disease.

CDR3 DNA: TGTGCCAGCAGTTCGGCTAGCGGGGGTAACACCGGGGAGCTGTTTTTT. It is translated as CASSSASGGNTGELFF. This chain links TRBV6-2 or TRBV6-3 with TRBJ2-2, with 10 bases matching TRBD2. The germline gives CDR1 MNHEY, CDR2 SVGEGT. The ends lost 4 bases at V and 2 bases at J; junction bases unmatched: 4. CDR3 length: 16 residues.

The V gene is TRBV30, the J gene TRBJ1-5, with D tentatively TRBD1 (5 bases). The CDR3 is 16 residues long. Germline-derived CDR1 and CDR2 are GTSNPN and SVGIG (reference sequence). V was clipped by 0 bases and J by 1 base, with 13 bases between them. The CDR3 nucleotides read TGTGCCTGGAGTGTGATCGCTGGGGGGAGCAATCAGCCCCAGCATTTT. It translates to CAWSVIAGGSNQPQHF.

V is TRBV7-2 and J is TRBJ2-7, with 14 bases identical to TRBD2. J was trimmed by 1 base and V by 5 bases; bases with no gene match: 4. The CDR3 contains 16 residues. The germline V gene encodes CDR1 SGHTA and CDR2 FQGNSA. In DNA, the CDR3 is TGTGCCAGCAGCCTACGGACTAGCGGGAGGTCCTACGAGCAGTACTTC. Translated: CASSLRTSGRSYEQYF.

The chain links TRBV2 to TRBJ1-4; TRBD1 matches 8 bases. Germline V gives CDR1 SNHLY, CDR2 FYNNEI. The CDR3 runs to 15 residues. V gave up 4 bases and J gave up 4 bases; unmatched junction bases: 5. The CDR3 coding sequence is TGTGCCAGCAGTGCAGGACAGGGCGATAATGAAAAACTGTTTTTT. Its translation is CASSAGQGDNEKLFF.